The TCR beta chain described here comes from a study of cytomegalovirus exposure and HLA in healthy donors. The CDR3 runs to 14 residues. V was trimmed by 2 bases and J by 5 bases, leaving 12 bases between them. Germline lookup yields CDR1 MNHNS and CDR2 SASEGT. A multiplex PCR was run with 60 Vbeta primers and 13 Jbeta primers. Data came from immunoSEQ multiplex PCR; TCRdb stores just in-frame clones and leaves some out. The sample carries approximately 100,000 clones, around nine tenths recorded once. This sequence joins TRBV6-1 and TRBJ2-5, with a weak D call TRBD1 (6 bases). The sequence derives from a man younger than 45 in good health and CMV-seropositive. The material sequenced was PBMCs. For the CDR3, the DNA is TGTGCCAGCAGTGAAAGCCCAGGGGTCGAGACCCAGTACTTC. It translates to CASSESPGVETQYF.